This TCR beta chain was sequenced in a study of blood T cells in healthy people across ages. Combining a sample-barcoded 5' primer with a J-beta primer mix, a second PCR ran for roughly 7 to 12 cycles. Carrying 12 random nucleotides, a template-switch adaptor labeled each individual cDNA molecule. From the 5' RACE reads, TCRdb called clonotypes with MiXCR, one entry per CDR3 protein. Counted here are roughly 1,700,000 distinct CDR3 sequences, 28% occurring once; the ten biggest clones make up more than 6%. The CDR3 spans 16 residues. V lost 1 base and J lost 1, with 11 bases in between. Germline assignment: CDR1 MGHRA and CDR2 YSYEKL. Comments on this clonotype: Its cognate antigen is unknown.

Points from the study as a whole: A strong correlation between TCR beta diversity and naive T cell percentage was seen.

The sequencing input was blood. This receptor was taken from a woman younger than 45 in good health. V usage is TRBV4-1 and J usage is TRBJ1-5; no clear D. The DNA of the CDR3 is TGCGCCAGCAGCCAAGTCATCGGTGGCAGCAATCAGCCCCAGCATTTT. Protein: CASSQVIGGSNQPQHF.